Presented here are 30 T cell receptor beta chains from one specimen sequenced in a study of blood T cell repertoires in COVID-19. Generated by immunoSEQ multiplex PCR, the TCRdb table keeps only in-frame clones and is missing some. The data hold 65,000 to 90,000 clones, with 75% to 90% observed a single time. Sequencing was performed on peripheral blood. These receptors all come from a man aged 80 or over with active or convalescent COVID-19.

The chain is built from TRBV3-1 (or the pseudogene TRBV3-2) and TRBJ1-1, with TRBD1 as a possible D gene (5 bases). In germline, CDR1 is LGHDT, CDR2 YNNKEL (reference sequence). The CDR3 spans 12 residues. V dropped 4 bases and J dropped 10 bases, with 13 bases sitting between them. The CDR3 is CASSRTGNTAFF. The CDR3, as DNA: TGTGCCAGCAGCCGAACAGGTAACACAGCTTTCTTT.

The V gene is TRBV7-2, the J gene TRBJ2-1; 10 nucleotides line up with TRBD2. V trimming: 5 bases; J trimming: 2 bases; junction bases outside the gene matches: 3. Germline CDR1 reads SGHTA; CDR2 reads FQGNSA. The CDR3 loop spans 15 amino acids. CDR3: CASSASGGPYNEQFF. The CDR3 DNA reads TGTGCCAGCAGCGCTAGCGGGGGACCCTACAATGAGCAGTTCTTC.

This clone appeared a few times. The chain links TRBV4-1 to TRBJ2-2, with TRBD2 identical over 14 bases. The CDR3 contains 17 residues. The germline gives CDR1 MGHRA, CDR2 YSYEKL. Trimming at V came to 1 base and at J to 5 bases, leaving 3 bases not matched to a gene. The CDR3 bases are TGCGCCAGCAGCCAAGCTAGACTAGCGGGAGGGACCGGGGAGCTGTTTTTT. Amino acid sequence: CASSQARLAGGTGELFF.

The chain couples TRBV6-2 or TRBV6-3 to TRBJ2-2, with D possibly being TRBD1 (5 bases). Trimming left V 0 bases short and J 5 bases short, with 10 bases between. This CDR3 has 15 amino acids. Germline V gene lookup returns CDR1 MNHEY and CDR2 SVGEGT. The CDR3 is CASSYSQGWTGELFF. CDR3 sequence (DNA): TGTGCCAGCAGTTACTCGCAGGGTTGGACCGGGGAGCTGTTTTTT.

The chain links TRBV5-1 to TRBJ2-1; TRBD1 agrees at 8 bases. The CDR3 length is 15 residues. The germline V gene encodes CDR1 SGHRS and CDR2 YFSETQ. V shed 0 bases and J 5 bases; nucleotides not matched to a gene: 4. The CDR3, as DNA: TGCGCCAGCAGCTTGGCAGGGGGCATCCACAATGAGCAGTTCTTC. This gives the protein CASSLAGGIHNEQFF.

This chain uses TRBV27 with TRBJ1-6, with D unclear. The CDR3 consists of 17 residues. V was clipped by 0 bases and J by 0 bases, with 9 bases between them. Per the germline V gene, CDR1 is MNHEY and CDR2 is SMNVEV (reference sequence). The CDR3 region has the DNA TGTGCCAGCAGTTTATCGTCGGCTAGCTCCTATAATTCACCCCTCCACTTT. It is translated as CASSLSSASSYNSPLHF.

This clone turned up a few times. Here the CDR3 DNA reads TGTGCCAGCAGCCGTTCCATAGACAGGGAGCCTTCTAACTATGGCTACACCTTC. This gives the protein CASSRSIDREPSNYGYTF. The chain combines TRBV5-6 with TRBJ1-2, with TRBD1 matching 7 bases. This CDR3 is 18 amino acids long. The germline CDR1 and CDR2 sequences are SGHDT and YYEEEE. After removal of 4 bases from V and 0 bases from J, the junction contained 15 bases not matched to a gene.

The chain uses TRBV27 and TRBJ2-5; 9 bases map to TRBD1. V dropped 4 bases and J dropped 2; count of bases not matched to a gene: 17. CDR1 is MNHEY and CDR2 is SMNVEV in the germline V gene (reference sequence). This CDR3 has 19 residues. For the CDR3, the DNA is TGTGCCAGCAGTTCACTGACCGGGACAGGGTTAGCTTGGCAAGAGACCCAGTACTTC. Protein product: CASSSLTGTGLAWQETQYF.

The chain is built from TRBV5-8 and TRBJ1-5; TRBD1 matches 8 bases. This CDR3 contains 18 residues. The V segment lost 4 bases and the J segment 0 bases; nucleotides outside the gene matches: 12. The germline V gene has CDR1 SGHTS and CDR2 YDEGEE. The CDR3 reads CASSGDRLSSYSNQPQHF. The CDR3 DNA is TGTGCCAGCAGCGGGGACAGGTTAAGCTCCTATAGCAATCAGCCCCAGCATTTT.

The chain recombines TRBV6-2 or TRBV6-3 with TRBJ1-5; TRBD1 aligns across 9 bases. With V trimmed by 2 bases and J by 7 bases, 6 bases remained unmatched. The germline V gene encodes CDR1 MNHEY and CDR2 SVGEGT. CDR3 size: 15 residues. CDR3 residues: CASSYEQGALQPQHF. CDR3 in DNA: TGTGCCAGCAGTTACGAACAGGGGGCCCTACAGCCCCAGCATTTT.

The V and J genes are TRBV30 and TRBJ1-1; no clear D gene. Per the germline V gene, CDR1 is GTSNPN and CDR2 is SVGIG (reference sequence). V was trimmed by 2 bases and J by 8 bases, leaving 18 bases between them. There are 14 residues in the CDR3. CDR3 DNA sequence: TGTGCCTGGAGTCTCCTTGGAGTTGGAAGGGAAGCTTTCTTT. Amino acids: CAWSLLGVGREAFF.

CDR3 region: CASSQDTRGRRGLNEKLFF. The CDR3 nucleotides read TGTGCCAGCAGCCAAGATACTCGTGGGCGTCGCGGGCTGAATGAAAAACTGTTTTTT. The chain joins TRBV4-2 to TRBJ1-4; D call uncertain. CDR3 length: 19 residues. The germline V gene encodes CDR1 LGHNA and CDR2 YNFKEQ. The V and J ends lost 0 bases and 5 bases respectively, with 22 bases between them.

This CDR3 is CASSWGLAGSYNEQFF. In nucleotides, the CDR3 is TGTGCCAGCAGCTGGGGACTAGCTGGTTCCTACAATGAGCAGTTCTTC. The chain recombines TRBV5-6 with TRBJ2-1; TRBD2 agrees at 9 bases. J lost 1 base, V lost 3 bases, and 5 bases had no gene match. This CDR3 has 16 residues. CDR1 SGHDT and CDR2 YYEEEE come from the germline V gene.

The rearrangement links TRBV11-2 to TRBJ2-2; possible D gene TRBD1, 5 bases. The length of the CDR3 is 16 residues. The germline V and J ends were trimmed by 5 bases and 0 bases, with 13 bases remaining between them. CDR1 is SGHAT, CDR2 FQNNGV, per germline. The CDR3 protein is CASSREGAANTGELFF. The CDR3 coding sequence is TGTGCCAGCAGCCGAGAAGGGGCGGCGAACACCGGGGAGCTGTTTTTT.

J is TRBJ2-7 and V is TRBV30; possible D gene TRBD1, 5 bases. There are 12 residues in the CDR3. Germline-derived CDR1 and CDR2 are GTSNPN and SVGIG (reference sequence). V shed 2 bases and J shed 4 bases, with 9 bases lying between them. The CDR3 here is CAWSRGGYEQYF. The CDR3 DNA sequence: TGTGCCTGGAGTAGGGGTGGGTACGAGCAGTACTTC.

The chain joins TRBV5-1 to TRBJ1-3; tentatively, D is TRBD1 (5 bases). The CDR3 runs to 16 residues. The V end was cut by 4 bases, the J end by 0 bases, with 14 bases between. Germline V gene lookup returns CDR1 SGHRS and CDR2 YFSETQ. CDR3 bases: TGCGCCAGCAGCCAGGGCCATTCCCTCTCTGGAAACACCATATATTTT. Residues: CASSQGHSLSGNTIYF.

This clone was observed a handful of times. This chain uses TRBV7-8 with TRBJ2-3, with TRBD2 matching 14 bases. The ends lost 5 bases at V and 0 bases at J; junction bases unmatched: 16. The CDR3 is 21 amino acids. The germline gives CDR1 SGHVS, CDR2 FQNEAQ. The CDR3 DNA sequence: TGTGCCAGCAGCCCCCAGGACCCGGGACTAGCGGGAGATTATAGCACAGATACGCAGTATTTT. The encoded protein is CASSPQDPGLAGDYSTDTQYF.

The chain combines TRBV30 with TRBJ2-1, with TRBD1 matching 7 bases. Looked up from germline, CDR1 is GTSNPN and CDR2 is SVGIG (reference sequence). The CDR3 is 13 amino acids. Losses at the gene ends were 1 base for V and 10 bases for J; bases not matched to a gene: 7. The CDR3 bases are TGTGCCTGGAGTGCCCGACAGGGTGACGAGCAGTTCTTC. Amino acids: CAWSARQGDEQFF.

V usage is TRBV18 and J usage is TRBJ2-2, with D possibly being TRBD1 (5 bases). The V end was cut by 6 bases, the J end by 0 bases, with 8 bases between. The CDR3 runs 14 residues. The V gene's germline CDR1 is KGHSH and CDR2 LQKENI. The CDR3 loop reads CASSRTTNTGELFF. CDR3 nucleotides: TGTGCCAGCTCCCGGACAACGAACACCGGGGAGCTGTTTTTT.

The rearrangement uses TRBV4-1 and TRBJ2-1, with TRBD2 matching 13 bases. V lost 2 bases, J lost 8 bases, and 3 bases stayed unmatched. CDR1 and CDR2 from the germline V gene are MGHRA and YSYEKL. This CDR3 contains 15 residues. The CDR3 DNA is TGCGCCAGCAGCCAAACTAGCGGGAGGGCGGATGAGCAGTTCTTC. It is translated as CASSQTSGRADEQFF.

This rearrangement joins TRBV6-5 to TRBJ2-7; the match to TRBD2 covers 12 bases. The CDR3 totals 15 residues. V dropped 6 bases and J dropped 4; count of bases not matched to a gene: 7. Germline V gene sequence: CDR1 MNHEY, CDR2 SVGAGI. The CDR3 bases are TGTGCCAGCAGGCGCGGACTAGCGGGGCAATACGAGCAGTACTTC. Protein sequence: CASRRGLAGQYEQYF.

The table lists this clone with a count of one. This chain connects TRBV7-2 to TRBJ2-1, with 10 nucleotides matching TRBD2. The J segment lost 9 bases and the V segment lost 1 base, leaving 9 bases of the junction unmatched. Germline CDR1 is SGHTA and CDR2 is FQGNSA. This CDR3 comprises 16 residues. CDR3 amino acids: CASSLVRLAGVSEQFF. As DNA, the CDR3 is TGTGCCAGCAGCTTAGTCCGGCTAGCGGGAGTATCTGAGCAGTTCTTC.

This clone was seen a single time. The rearrangement joins TRBV2 to TRBJ1-1; 10 nucleotides line up with TRBD1. The V segment lost 5 bases and the J segment 7 bases; nucleotides outside the gene matches: 4. This CDR3 region has 13 residues. CDR1 is SNHLY, CDR2 FYNNEI, per germline. The DNA for the CDR3 is TGTGCCAGCAGTAGGGACAGGGGATATGAAGCTTTCTTT. As protein: CASSRDRGYEAFF. The full variable domain, rest sourced from reference TRBV2 and TRBJ1-1, is EPEVTQTPSHQVTQMGQEVILRCVPISNHLYFYWYRQILGQKVEFLVSFYNNEISEKSEIFDDQFSVERPDGSNFTLKIRSTKLEDSAMYFCASSRDRGYEAFFGQGTRLTVV.

This chain uses TRBV5-1 with TRBJ2-7; TRBD1 matches at 8 bases. The V gene's germline CDR1 is SGHRS and CDR2 YFSETQ. The CDR3 runs to 14 residues. The trim removed 1 base at V and 3 bases at J, leaving 3 bases unmatched. The CDR3 sequence is CASSLRTGGYEQYF. Here the CDR3 DNA reads TGCGCCAGCAGCTTGCGAACAGGGGGCTACGAGCAGTACTTC.

The chain carries TRBV11-2 and TRBJ2-1, with 9 nucleotides matching TRBD2. J was trimmed by 5 bases and V by 5 bases; bases with no gene match: 10. Germline CDR1 reads SGHAT; CDR2 reads FQNNGV. This CDR3 has 16 residues. For the CDR3, the DNA is TGTGCCAGCAGCATTCCGACCGGGACTAGCAACAATGAGCAGTTCTTC. Translated, it gives CASSIPTGTSNNEQFF.

This clone was recorded only once. The CDR3 loop reads CASSSTSGGMADTQYF. The CDR3 DNA is TGTGCCAGTAGTAGCACTAGCGGGGGGATGGCAGATACGCAGTATTTT. This rearrangement joins TRBV19 to TRBJ2-3; 12 bases are shared with TRBD2. CDR3 length: 16 amino acids. Germline loops: CDR1 LNHDA, CDR2 SQIVND (reference sequence). V lost 4 bases and J lost 4; bases outside the gene matches: 6.

This CDR3 is CASSWVMGQPYNEQFF. As DNA, the CDR3 is TGTGCCAGCAGTTGGGTAATGGGACAGCCATACAATGAGCAGTTCTTC. J is TRBJ2-1 and V is TRBV27; 7 bases align to TRBD1. Germline lookup yields CDR1 MNHEY and CDR2 SMNVEV (reference sequence). The CDR3 has 16 residues. V was clipped by 4 bases and J by 4 bases; unmatched bases: 10.

The chain joins TRBV11-2 to TRBJ2-7, with 10 bases fitting TRBD1. The germline V gene has CDR1 SGHAT and CDR2 FQNNGV. The junction had 4 bases not matched to a gene; V was cut back by 5 bases and J by 6 bases. The CDR3 covers 13 residues. CDR3 nucleotide sequence: TGTGCCAGCAGCGCGGGACAGGGGTTCGAGCAGTACTTC. This codes for CASSAGQGFEQYF.

The chain employs TRBV7-9 and TRBJ1-2, with D maybe TRBD1 (6 bases). CDR3 length: 14 residues. Germline V gene sequence: CDR1 SEHNR, CDR2 FQNEAQ (reference sequence). The ends were cut back, 4 bases at V and 2 bases at J, with 11 bases in the middle. CDR3 amino acids: CASSSATGNYGYTF. The CDR3 coding sequence is TGTGCCAGCAGCTCCGCGACAGGAAACTATGGCTACACCTTC.

This clone was observed a handful of times. The chain carries TRBV11-3 and TRBJ2-5, with 8 bases matching TRBD2. Germline CDR1 and CDR2: SGHNT and YENEEA. CDR3 length equals 13 residues. With V trimmed by 3 bases and J by 5 bases, 2 bases remained unmatched. The CDR3 loop reads CASSFRGRETQYF. In DNA form, the CDR3 reads TGTGCCAGCAGCTTCCGCGGGAGGGAGACCCAGTACTTC.